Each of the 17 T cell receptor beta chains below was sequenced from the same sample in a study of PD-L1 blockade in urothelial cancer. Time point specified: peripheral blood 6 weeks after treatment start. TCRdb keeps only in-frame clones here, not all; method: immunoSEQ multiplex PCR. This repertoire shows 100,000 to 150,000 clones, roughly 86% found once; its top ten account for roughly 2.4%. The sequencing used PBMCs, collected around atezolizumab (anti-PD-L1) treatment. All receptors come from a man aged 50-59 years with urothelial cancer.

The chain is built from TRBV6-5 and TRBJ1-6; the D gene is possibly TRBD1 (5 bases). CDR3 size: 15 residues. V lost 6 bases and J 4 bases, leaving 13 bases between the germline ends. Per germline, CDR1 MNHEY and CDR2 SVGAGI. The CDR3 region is CASRRKDIYNSPLHF. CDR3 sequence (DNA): TGTGCCAGCAGAAGAAAGGACATATATAATTCACCCCTCCACTTT.

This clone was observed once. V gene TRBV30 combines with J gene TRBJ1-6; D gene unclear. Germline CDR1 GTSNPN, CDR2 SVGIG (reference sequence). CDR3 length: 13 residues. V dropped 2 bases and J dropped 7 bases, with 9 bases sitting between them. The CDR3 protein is CAWSLRWNSPLHF. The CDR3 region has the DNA TGTGCCTGGAGTCTTAGATGGAATTCACCCCTCCACTTT.

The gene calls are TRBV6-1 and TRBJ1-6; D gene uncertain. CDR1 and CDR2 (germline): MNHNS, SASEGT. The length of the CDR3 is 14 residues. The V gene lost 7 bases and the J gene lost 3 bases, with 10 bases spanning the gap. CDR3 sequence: CASTRRSYNSPLHF. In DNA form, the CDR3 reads TGTGCCAGCACCCGACGGAGCTATAATTCACCCCTCCACTTT.

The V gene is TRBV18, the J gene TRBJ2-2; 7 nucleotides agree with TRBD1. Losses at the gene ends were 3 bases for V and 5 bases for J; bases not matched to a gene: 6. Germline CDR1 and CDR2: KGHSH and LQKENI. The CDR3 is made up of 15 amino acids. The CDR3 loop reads CASSPGQRSTGELFF. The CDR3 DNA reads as TGTGCCAGCTCACCGGGACAGAGGTCTACCGGGGAGCTGTTTTTT.

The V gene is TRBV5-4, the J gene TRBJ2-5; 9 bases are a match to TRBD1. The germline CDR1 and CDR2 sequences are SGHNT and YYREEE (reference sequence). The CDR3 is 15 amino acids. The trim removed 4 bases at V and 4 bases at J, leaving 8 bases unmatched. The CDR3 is CASSPGTGSGETQYF. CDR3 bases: TGTGCCAGCAGCCCCGGGACAGGGAGTGGAGAGACCCAGTACTTC.

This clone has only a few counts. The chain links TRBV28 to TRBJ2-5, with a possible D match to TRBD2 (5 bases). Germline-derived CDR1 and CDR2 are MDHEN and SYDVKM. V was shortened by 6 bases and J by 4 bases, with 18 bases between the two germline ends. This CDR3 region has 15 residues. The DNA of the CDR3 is TGTGCCAGCAGACTAGAGGACGCGTATCGAGAGACCCAGTACTTC. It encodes CASRLEDAYRETQYF. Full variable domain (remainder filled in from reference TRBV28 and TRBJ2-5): DVKVTQSSRYLVKRTGEKVFLECVQDMDHENMFWYRQDPGLGLRLIYFSYDVKMKEKGDIPEGYSVSREKKERFSLILESASTNQTSMYLCASRLEDAYRETQYFGPGTRLLVL.

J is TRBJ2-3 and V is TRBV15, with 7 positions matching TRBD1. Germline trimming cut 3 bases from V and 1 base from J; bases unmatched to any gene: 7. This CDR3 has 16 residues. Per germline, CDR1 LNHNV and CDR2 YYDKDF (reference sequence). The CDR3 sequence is CATSRNRGGGTDTQYF. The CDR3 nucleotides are TGTGCCACCAGCAGGAACAGGGGTGGAGGCACAGATACGCAGTATTTT. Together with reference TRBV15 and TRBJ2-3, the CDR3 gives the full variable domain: DAMVIQNPRYQVTQFGKPVTLSCSQTLNHNVMYWYQQKSSQAPKLLFHYYDKDFNNEADTPDNFQSRRPNTSFCFLDIRSPGLGDTAMYLCATSRNRGGGTDTQYFGPGTRLTVL.

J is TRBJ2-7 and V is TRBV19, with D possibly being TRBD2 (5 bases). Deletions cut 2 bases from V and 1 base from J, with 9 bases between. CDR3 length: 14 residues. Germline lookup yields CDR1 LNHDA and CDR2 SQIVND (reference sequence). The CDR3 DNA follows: TGTGCCAGTAGTATACAGGAGCGGTCCTACGAGCAGTACTTC. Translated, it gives CASSIQERSYEQYF.

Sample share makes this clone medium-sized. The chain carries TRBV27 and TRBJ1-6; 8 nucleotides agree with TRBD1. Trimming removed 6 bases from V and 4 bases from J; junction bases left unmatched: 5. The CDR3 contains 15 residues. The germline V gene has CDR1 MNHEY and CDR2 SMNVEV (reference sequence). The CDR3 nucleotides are TGTGCCAGCAGGTCCGGGACAGGTTATAATTCACCCCTCCACTTT. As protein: CASRSGTGYNSPLHF.

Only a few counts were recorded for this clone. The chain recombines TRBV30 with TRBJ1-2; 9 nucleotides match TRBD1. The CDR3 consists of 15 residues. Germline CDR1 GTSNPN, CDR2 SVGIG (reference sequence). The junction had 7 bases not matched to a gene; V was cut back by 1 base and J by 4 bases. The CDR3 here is CAWSGGQGRGYGYTF. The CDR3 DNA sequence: TGTGCCTGGAGTGGCGGACAGGGGCGCGGCTATGGCTACACCTTC.

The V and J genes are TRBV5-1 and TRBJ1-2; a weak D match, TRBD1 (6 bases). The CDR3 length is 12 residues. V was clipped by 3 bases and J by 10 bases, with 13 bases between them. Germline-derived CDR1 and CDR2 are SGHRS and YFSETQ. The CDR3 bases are TGCGCCAGCAGCTCCACGACAGGACCCTACACCTTC. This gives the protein CASSSTTGPYTF. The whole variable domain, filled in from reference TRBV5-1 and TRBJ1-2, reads KAGVTQTPRYLIKTRGQQVTLSCSPISGHRSVSWYQQTPGQGLQFLFEYFSETQRNKGNFPGRFSGRQFSNSRSEMNVSTLELGDSALYLCASSSTTGPYTFGSGTRLTVV.

The CDR3 sequence: CASSLGQGAGGNTIYF. The CDR3 nucleotides are TGCGCCAGCAGCTTGGGACAGGGGGCAGGTGGAAACACCATATATTTT. This chain connects TRBV5-1 to TRBJ1-3; 10 positions match TRBD1. CDR1 is SGHRS, CDR2 YFSETQ, per germline. The CDR3 runs 16 residues. The V gene end was trimmed by 0 bases and the J gene end by 3 bases; junction bases not matched to a gene: 3.

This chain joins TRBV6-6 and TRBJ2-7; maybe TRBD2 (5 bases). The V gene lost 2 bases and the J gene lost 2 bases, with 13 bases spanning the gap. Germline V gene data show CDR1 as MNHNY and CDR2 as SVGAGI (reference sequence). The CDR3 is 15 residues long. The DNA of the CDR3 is TGTGCCAGCAGTTACACTAGACAAAAAACCTACGAGCAGTACTTC. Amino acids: CASSYTRQKTYEQYF.

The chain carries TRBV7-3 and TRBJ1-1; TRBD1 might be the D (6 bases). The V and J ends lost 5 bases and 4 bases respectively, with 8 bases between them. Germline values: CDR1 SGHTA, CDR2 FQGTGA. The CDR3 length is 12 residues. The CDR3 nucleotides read TGTGCCAGCAGCCGAGGGGGCACTGAAGCTTTCTTT. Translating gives CASSRGGTEAFF.

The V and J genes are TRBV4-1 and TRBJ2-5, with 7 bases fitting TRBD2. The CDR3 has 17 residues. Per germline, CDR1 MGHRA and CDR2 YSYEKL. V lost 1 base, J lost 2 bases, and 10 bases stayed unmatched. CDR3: CASSQGGTGRPQETQYF. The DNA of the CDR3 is TGCGCCAGCAGCCAAGGTGGGACCGGGAGGCCACAAGAGACCCAGTACTTC.

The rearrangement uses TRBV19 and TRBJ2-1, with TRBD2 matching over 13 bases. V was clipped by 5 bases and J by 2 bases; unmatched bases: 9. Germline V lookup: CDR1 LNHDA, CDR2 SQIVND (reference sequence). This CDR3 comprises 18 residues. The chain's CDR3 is CASSWRTSGSRTYNEQFF. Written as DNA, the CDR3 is TGTGCCAGTAGTTGGAGGACTAGCGGGAGCAGGACCTACAATGAGCAGTTCTTC.

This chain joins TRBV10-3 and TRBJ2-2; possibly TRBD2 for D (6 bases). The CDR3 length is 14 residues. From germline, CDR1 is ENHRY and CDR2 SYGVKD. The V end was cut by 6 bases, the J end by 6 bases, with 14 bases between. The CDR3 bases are TGTGCCATCAGGGTGGAGGGTTCGGCCGGGGAGCTGTTTTTT. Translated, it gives CAIRVEGSAGELFF.